These T cell receptor beta chains were read from a single sample in a study of shared clonotypes between healthy human individuals. Here immunoSEQ multiplex PCR was the method, and the copy in TCRdb shows in-frame clones only, minus some. This sample has about 2.1 million clones, with approximately 92% found just once. Source material: naive CD8+ T cells from PBMCs. These receptors all come from a man aged 18 to 30 in good health. Some clones in this sample may be carry-over from other donors' samples. CDR3s leave out the opening cysteine and the closing phenylalanine or tryptophan.

CDR3 length	V gene	J gene	CDR3 protein
11	TRBV6-5	TRBJ1-5	ASRLQQQGPQH
16	TRBV7-9	TRBJ2-7	ASSLAKKGRSEYYEQY
13	TRBV7-9	TRBJ2-7	ASSLWLAGVREQY
13	TRBV27	TRBJ2-7	ASSLYTGELHEQY
16	TRBV28	TRBJ2-1	ASSLPSTEPGLYNEQF
14	TRBV6-6	TRBJ2-7	ASSYSRVRGSYEQY
15	TRBV6-1	TRBJ1-2	ASSARTGPLANYGYT
14	TRBV9	TRBJ2-3	ASSGSRDSLTDTQY
10	TRBV10-3	TRBJ1-5	AIKQDNQPQH
15	TRBV21-1	TRBJ1-1	ASSKVGQGAQNTEAF
11	TRBV11-2	TRBJ2-2	ASSLSPSGELF
13	TRBV28	TRBJ2-7	ASIHRAQGPYEQY
13	TRBV5-4	TRBJ2-7	ASSLRTSVPYEQY
13	TRBV5-5	TRBJ1-2	ASSLRQGPLYGYT
16	TRBV4-3	TRBJ2-1	ASSQVHPVSFSYNEQF
11	TRBV6-5	TRBJ2-1	ASRDRINNEQF
15	TRBV5-4	TRBJ1-2	ASNPFGAGPRDYGYT
15	TRBV27	TRBJ2-3	ASSTLGLAVSTDTQY
13	TRBV19	TRBJ2-1	ASSPSPGGYNEQF
11	TRBV27	TRBJ1-5	ASSLWPDQPQH
13	TRBV18	TRBJ2-1	ASSPFASGVNEQF
11	TRBV25-1	TRBJ2-2	ASSRSDTGELF
9	TRBV20-1	TRBJ1-3	SAPHGNTIY
12	TRBV30	TRBJ2-1	ACRGGGSQDEQF
9	TRBV6-1	TRBJ1-2	AVDRPDGYT
17	TRBV7-2	TRBJ2-7	ASAPPGASGGSGSYEQY
13	TRBV9	TRBJ1-2	ASSVEDRAWEGYT
13	TRBV18	TRBJ1-5	ASSPPDRWDQPQH
17	TRBV7-9	TRBJ1-3	ASSPALQGHEDSGNTIY
13	TRBV28	TRBJ2-3	ASSSLTSGTDTQY
11	TRBV5-6	TRBJ1-1	ASRRGVNTEAF
12	TRBV30	TRBJ1-5	AWSPPISNRPQH
11	TRBV19	TRBJ1-1	ASSVTVNTEAF
15	TRBV15	TRBJ2-1	ATSRDTKRYSYNEQF
15	TRBV14	TRBJ2-1	ASSQQLAVKFLGEQF
13	TRBV7-9	TRBJ1-5	ASSLAGNSNQPQH
11	TRBV19	TRBJ2-1	ASSIDQYNEQF
12	TRBV25-1	TRBJ2-5	ASTPGQFGETQY
13	TRBV11-2	TRBJ1-4	ASSLGLGTNEKLF
12	TRBV7-9	TRBJ1-2	ASSFGSAGYGYT
17	TRBV30	TRBJ1-3	AWSVPNLAHGNSGNTIY
12	TRBV27	TRBJ2-3	ASSLGPLADTQY
16	TRBV4-2	TRBJ2-1	ASSQLLGPTMGYNEQF
15	TRBV4-2	TRBJ2-1	ASSQVLAGLSYNEQF
12	TRBV19	TRBJ2-1	ASSIRTVYNEQF